The present entry profiles one T cell receptor beta chain with its context. In the authors' workflow: For nucleated cells, counts were estimated from reference gene primer amplification. Clones were read by immunoSEQ multiplex PCR, and TCRdb kept only the in-frame ones, dropping some. V, J and clone size reflect that table, while D and trimming were determined from the DNA. The repertoire holds fewer than 350,000 clones, with 70% to 90% as singletons. This sample was taken from a study of blood T cell repertoires in COVID-19. Study at large: The study drew acute and convalescent COVID-19 samples from the United States, Italy and Spain.

The Seattle patients joined while their infection was active and were tracked longitudinally afterward. The CDR3 contains 16 residues. V and J are TRBV21-1 and TRBJ2-3; TRBD2 is the table's D call and was not checked against the DNA. TRBV21-1 is noted as a pseudogene. The sample was peripheral blood. The TCR sequence derives from a woman aged 25 to 39 with COVID-19, enrolled during active disease. The CDR3 DNA follows: TGTGCCAGCAGCAAAGGGCTAGCGGGGGAGACAGATACGCAGTATTTT. Amino acid sequence: CASSKGLAGETDTQYF.